This T cell receptor (beta chain) was identified during a study of blood T cell repertoires in COVID-19. Study-wide background: COVID-19 samples collected from the United States, Italy and Spain covered acute and convalescent phases. T cells, B-cell-depleted T cells, or PBMCs provided the cDNA or gDNA that served as material.

The Seattle site enrolled patients during active infection and followed them longitudinally. V gave up 3 bases and J gave up 5 bases, with 7 bases separating them. This CDR3 region has 12 residues. Looked up from germline, CDR1 is LNHDA and CDR2 is SQIVND (reference sequence). In the study's own analysis: It was from reference gene primer amplification that nucleated cell counts were estimated. Assay: immunoSEQ multiplex PCR; the TCRdb copy retains only in-frame clones and omits some. The V and J calls and clone size were taken over from that table, and D and trimming were inferred from the DNA. Of just over 250,000 clones listed, around nine tenths are singletons. The sample holds a few counts of this clone.

Sequenced input: peripheral blood. The TCR sequence derives from a woman aged 65 to 85 with COVID-19, enrolled during active disease. The chain uses TRBV19 and TRBJ1-2; D gene uncertain. The CDR3 nucleotides read TGTGCCAGTAGTATGAGGACTTATGGCTACACCTTC. It codes for CASSMRTYGYTF.